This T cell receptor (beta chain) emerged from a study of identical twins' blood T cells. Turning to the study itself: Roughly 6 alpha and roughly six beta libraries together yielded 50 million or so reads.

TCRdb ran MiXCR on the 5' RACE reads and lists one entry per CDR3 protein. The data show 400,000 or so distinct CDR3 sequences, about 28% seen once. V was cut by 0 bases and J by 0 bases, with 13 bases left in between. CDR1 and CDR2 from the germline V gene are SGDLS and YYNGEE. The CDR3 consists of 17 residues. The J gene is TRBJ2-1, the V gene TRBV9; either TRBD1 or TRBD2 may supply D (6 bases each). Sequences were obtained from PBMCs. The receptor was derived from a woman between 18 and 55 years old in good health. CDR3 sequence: CASSVGLGGGSYNEQFF. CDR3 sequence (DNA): TGTGCCAGCAGCGTAGGATTAGGAGGGGGCTCCTACAATGAGCAGTTCTTC.